The present T cell receptor beta chain was sequenced within a study of blood T cell repertoires in COVID-19. This CDR3 comprises 15 residues. CDR1 is SEHNR, CDR2 FQNEAQ, per germline (reference sequence). Trimming pared 1 base from V and 8 bases from J, leaving 17 bases between. The table came from immunoSEQ multiplex PCR; TCRdb's copy has only in-frame clones and leaves some out. The sample lists almost 95,000 clones, approximately 90% seen once, with about 16% in the top ten. The chain joins TRBV7-9 to TRBJ1-2, with a weak D call TRBD1 (5 bases). The receptor comes from a woman aged 60-75 years with COVID-19, enrolled during active disease. Sequencing was done on a sample of peripheral blood. CDR3 DNA: TGTGCCAGCAGCTTAGTTCCAACAGGCCTAGAAGGCTACACCTTC. Its translation: CASSLVPTGLEGYTF.